This is a list of T cell receptor beta chains from one sample in a study of blood T cell repertoires in COVID-19. Some clones are missing from TCRdb's copy, which holds only in-frame ones; the method was immunoSEQ multiplex PCR. Of approximately 130,000 clones listed, around 81% are singletons. Source material: peripheral blood. All receptors derive from a woman aged 60-75 years with active or convalescent COVID-19. Each CDR3 is given with its conserved first and last residue. Each record gives: clone size, V gene, CDR3 protein. Size values are once, few and many counts, or a class for expanded clones, and some rows have none.

few	TRBV2	CASSAGSSPGYTF
.	TRBV5-1	CASSNGVPSYNEQFF
once	TRBV19	CASSQAQETQYF
once	TRBV2	CASRTEGLAGLSNTDTQYF
.	TRBV2	CASSEERGRAFF
.	TRBV9	CASSVTPGGGGDNEQFF
few	TRBV10-1	CASSESGINYGYTF
.	TRBV3-1/TRBV3-2	CASSQEVGTGGADTQYF
.	TRBV5-1	CASSLGSSGKNEQFF
few	TRBV6-2/TRBV6-3	CASSYFRGTQPQHF
.	TRBV6-2/TRBV6-3	CASSIGLAEETQYF
.	TRBV27	CASADRGGASTDTQYF
.	TRBV6-4	CARKLGETNEKLFF
.	TRBV29-1	CSVLSQETQYF